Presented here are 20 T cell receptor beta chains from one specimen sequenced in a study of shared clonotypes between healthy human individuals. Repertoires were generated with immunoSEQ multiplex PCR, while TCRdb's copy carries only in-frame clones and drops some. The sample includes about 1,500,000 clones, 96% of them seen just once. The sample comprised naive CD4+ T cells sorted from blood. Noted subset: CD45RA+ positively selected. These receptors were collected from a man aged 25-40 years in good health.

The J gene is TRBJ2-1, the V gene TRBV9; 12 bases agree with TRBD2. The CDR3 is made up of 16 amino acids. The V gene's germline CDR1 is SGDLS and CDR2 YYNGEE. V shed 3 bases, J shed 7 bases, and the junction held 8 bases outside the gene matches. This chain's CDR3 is CASSGGLAGGENEQFF. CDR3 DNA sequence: TGTGCCAGCAGCGGCGGGCTAGCGGGAGGGGAGAATGAGCAGTTCTTC. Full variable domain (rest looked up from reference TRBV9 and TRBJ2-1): DSGVTQTPKHLITATGQRVTLRCSPRSGDLSVYWYQQSLDQGLQFLIQYYNGEERAKGNILERFSAQQFPDLHSELNLSSLELGDSALYFCASSGGLAGGENEQFFGPGTRLTVL.

The CDR3 protein is CASSLWGGGNTEAFF. DNA for the CDR3: TGTGCCAGCAGCTTATGGGGAGGGGGGAACACTGAAGCTTTCTTT. This rearrangement joins TRBV11-2 to TRBJ1-1, with a weak D call TRBD1 (6 bases). V was cut by 2 bases and J by 1 base, with 11 bases left in between. CDR1 is SGHAT, CDR2 FQNNGV, per germline. This CDR3 has 15 amino acids.

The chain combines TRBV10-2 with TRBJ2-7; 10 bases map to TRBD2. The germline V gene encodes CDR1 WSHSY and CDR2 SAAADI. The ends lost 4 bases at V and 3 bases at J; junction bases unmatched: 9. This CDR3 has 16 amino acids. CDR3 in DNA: TGCGCCAGCAGTGGGTCCGGGACTAGCGTCTACTACGAGCAGTACTTC. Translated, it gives CASSGSGTSVYYEQYF.

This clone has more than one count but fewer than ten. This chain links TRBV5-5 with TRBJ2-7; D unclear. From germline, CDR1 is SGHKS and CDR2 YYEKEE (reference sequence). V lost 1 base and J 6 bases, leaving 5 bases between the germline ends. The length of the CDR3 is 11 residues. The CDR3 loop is CASSLMGEQYF. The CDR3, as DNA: TGTGCCAGCAGCTTGATGGGCGAGCAGTACTTC. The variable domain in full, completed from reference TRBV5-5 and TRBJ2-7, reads DAGVTQSPTHLIKTRGQQVTLRCSPISGHKSVSWYQQVLGQGPQFIFQYYEKEERGRGNFPDRFSARQFPNYSSELNVNALLLGDSALYLCASSLMGEQYFGPGTRLTVT.

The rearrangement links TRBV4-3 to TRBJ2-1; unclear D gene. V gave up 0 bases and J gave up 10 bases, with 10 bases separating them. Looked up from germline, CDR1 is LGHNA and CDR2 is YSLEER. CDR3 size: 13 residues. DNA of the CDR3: TGCGCCAGCAGCCAAGATTTGCCTAGGGAGCAGTTCTTC. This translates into CASSQDLPREQFF.

The DNA of the CDR3 is TGTGCCAGCAGTGGGGACAGTTCCTACGAGCAGTACTTC. Translated, it gives CASSGDSSYEQYF. The gene calls are TRBV2 and TRBJ2-7, with TRBD1 identical over 7 bases. Losses at the gene ends were 4 bases for V and 1 base for J; bases not matched to a gene: 1. Germline CDR1 reads SNHLY; CDR2 reads FYNNEI. The CDR3 covers 13 residues. The full variable domain, rest sourced from reference TRBV2 and TRBJ2-7, is EPEVTQTPSHQVTQMGQEVILRCVPISNHLYFYWYRQILGQKVEFLVSFYNNEISEKSEIFDDQFSVERPDGSNFTLKIRSTKLEDSAMYFCASSGDSSYEQYFGPGTRLTVT.

This CDR3 reads CASSFDRGLTDTQYF. The CDR3 DNA reads as TGTGCCAGCAGTTTCGACAGGGGGCTTACAGATACGCAGTATTTT. The chain has TRBV5-5 and TRBJ2-3, with TRBD1 matching over 10 bases. With V trimmed by 5 bases and J by 3 bases, 6 bases remained unmatched. The CDR3 is made up of 15 amino acids. Per the germline V gene, CDR1 is SGHKS and CDR2 is YYEKEE (reference sequence).

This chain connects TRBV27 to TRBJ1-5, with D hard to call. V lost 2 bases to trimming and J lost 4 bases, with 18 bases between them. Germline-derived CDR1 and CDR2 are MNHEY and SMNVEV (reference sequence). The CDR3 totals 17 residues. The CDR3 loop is CASSLRLDPVGNQPQHF. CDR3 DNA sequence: TGTGCCAGCAGTTTAAGGTTAGACCCCGTGGGAAATCAGCCCCAGCATTTT.

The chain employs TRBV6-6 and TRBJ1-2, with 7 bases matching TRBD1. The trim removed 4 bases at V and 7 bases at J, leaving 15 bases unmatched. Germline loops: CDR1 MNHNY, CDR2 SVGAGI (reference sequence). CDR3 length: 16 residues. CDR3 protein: CASSSKPTTGSRGYTF. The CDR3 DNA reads TGTGCCAGCAGTTCCAAACCCACGACAGGGAGTCGTGGCTACACCTTC.

CDR3 bases: TGTGCCAGCAGTGCACAGAGCGGGACCGGGGAGCTGTTTTTT. Its translation: CASSAQSGTGELFF. The J gene is TRBJ2-2, the V gene TRBV6-1; possible D gene TRBD2, 6 bases. The V gene's germline CDR1 is MNHNS and CDR2 SASEGT. The CDR3 runs to 14 residues. The ends were cut back, 4 bases at V and 5 bases at J, with 11 bases in the middle.

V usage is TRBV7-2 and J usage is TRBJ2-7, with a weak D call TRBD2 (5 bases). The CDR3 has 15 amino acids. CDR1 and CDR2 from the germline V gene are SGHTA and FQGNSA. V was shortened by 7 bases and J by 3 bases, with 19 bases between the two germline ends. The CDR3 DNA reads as TGTGCCAGCACCCCCGCGGGTCAGTATAACTACGAGCAGTACTTC. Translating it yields CASTPAGQYNYEQYF.

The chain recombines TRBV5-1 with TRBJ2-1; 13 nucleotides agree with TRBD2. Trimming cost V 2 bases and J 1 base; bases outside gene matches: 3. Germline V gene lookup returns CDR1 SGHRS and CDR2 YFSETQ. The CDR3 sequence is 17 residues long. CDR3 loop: CASSFGLAGASYNEQFF. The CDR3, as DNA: TGCGCCAGCAGCTTCGGACTAGCGGGAGCATCCTACAATGAGCAGTTCTTC.

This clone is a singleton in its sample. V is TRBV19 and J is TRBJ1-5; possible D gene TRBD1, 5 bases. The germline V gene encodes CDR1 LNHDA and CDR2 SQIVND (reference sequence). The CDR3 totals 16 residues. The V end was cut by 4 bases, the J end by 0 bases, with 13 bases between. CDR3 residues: CASSNSRDYSNQPQHF. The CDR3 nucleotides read TGTGCCAGTAGTAACTCCAGGGATTATAGCAATCAGCCCCAGCATTTT. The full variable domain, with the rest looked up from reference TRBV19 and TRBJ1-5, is DGGITQSPKYLFRKEGQNVTLSCEQNLNHDAMYWYRQDPGQGLRLIYYSQIVNDFQKGDIAEGYSVSREKKESFPLTVTSAQKNPTAFYLCASSNSRDYSNQPQHFGDGTRLSIL.

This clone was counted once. This CDR3 reads CASSLWASPQFF. DNA of the CDR3: TGTGCCAGCAGCTTATGGGCTAGTCCGCAGTTCTTC. The chain joins TRBV7-2 to TRBJ2-1; the D is unclear. Germline lookup yields CDR1 SGHTA and CDR2 FQGNSA. With 2 bases removed from V and 12 bases from J, the gap between germline ends came to 11 bases. CDR3 length: 12 amino acids.

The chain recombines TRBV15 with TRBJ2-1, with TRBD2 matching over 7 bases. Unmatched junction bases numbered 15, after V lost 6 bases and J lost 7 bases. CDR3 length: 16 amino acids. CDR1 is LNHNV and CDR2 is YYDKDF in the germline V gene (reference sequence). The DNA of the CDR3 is TGTGCCACCAGTACCCCTCGGGGGAGGGCCTTAAATGAGCAGTTCTTC. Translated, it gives CATSTPRGRALNEQFF.

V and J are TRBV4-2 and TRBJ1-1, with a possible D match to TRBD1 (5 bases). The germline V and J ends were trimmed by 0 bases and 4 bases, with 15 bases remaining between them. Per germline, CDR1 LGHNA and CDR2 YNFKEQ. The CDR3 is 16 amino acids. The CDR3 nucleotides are TGTGCCAGCAGCCAAGACCTTTGGGGGGGAGGCACTGAAGCTTTCTTT. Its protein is CASSQDLWGGGTEAFF.

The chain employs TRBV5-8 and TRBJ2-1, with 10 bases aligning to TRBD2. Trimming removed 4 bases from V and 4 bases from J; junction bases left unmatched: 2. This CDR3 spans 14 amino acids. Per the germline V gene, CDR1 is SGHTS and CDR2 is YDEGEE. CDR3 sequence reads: CASSGLAAYNEQFF. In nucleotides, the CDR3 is TGTGCCAGCAGCGGACTAGCGGCATACAATGAGCAGTTCTTC.

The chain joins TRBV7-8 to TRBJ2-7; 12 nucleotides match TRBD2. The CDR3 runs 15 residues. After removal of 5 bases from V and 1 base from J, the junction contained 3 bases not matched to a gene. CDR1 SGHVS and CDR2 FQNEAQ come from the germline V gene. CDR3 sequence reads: CASSLGLAGSYEQYF. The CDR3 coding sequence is TGTGCCAGCAGCCTAGGACTAGCGGGATCCTACGAGCAGTACTTC.

The CDR3 DNA follows: TGTGCCAGCAGCTTAGAGGGGGTCTACAATCAGCCCCAGCATTTT. Its protein is CASSLEGVYNQPQHF. The chain couples TRBV11-2 to TRBJ1-5; possible D gene TRBD1, 5 bases. The CDR3 is 15 residues long. V shed 0 bases and J shed 3 bases, with 9 bases lying between them. CDR1 SGHAT and CDR2 FQNNGV come from the germline V gene.

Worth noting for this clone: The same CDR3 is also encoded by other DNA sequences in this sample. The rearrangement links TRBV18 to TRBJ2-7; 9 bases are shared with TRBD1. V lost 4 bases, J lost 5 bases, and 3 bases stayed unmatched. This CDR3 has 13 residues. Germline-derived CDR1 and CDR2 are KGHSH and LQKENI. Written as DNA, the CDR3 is TGTGCCAGCTCACGGGACAGGGAAGACGAGCAGTACTTC. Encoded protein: CASSRDREDEQYF.